This T cell receptor beta chain was sequenced in a study of cytomegalovirus exposure and HLA in healthy donors. Per the germline V gene, CDR1 is SEHNR and CDR2 is FQNEAQ (reference sequence). V lost 5 bases to trimming and J lost 8 bases; unmatched junction nucleotides: 5. The CDR3 loop spans 13 amino acids. Study conclusions and caveats: Researchers counted around 160 TCR beta chains as cytomegalovirus-associated.

In this sample, this clone turned up a few times. As yet, its antigen is unknown. The PCR used 60 Vbeta and 13 Jbeta primers. Using immunoSEQ multiplex PCR, the repertoire was profiled, and TCRdb retains in-frame clones only, with some absent. This sample yields about 120,000 clones, of which about 68% are seen a single time; 3% to 4.5% belongs to the top ten. This TCR derives from a man aged 40-49 years in good health and CMV-seropositive. The sample taken for sequencing was PBMCs. The chain has TRBV7-9 and TRBJ1-4, with 7 bases that match TRBD1. The CDR3 spells CASSPTGVEKLFF. Here the CDR3 DNA reads TGTGCCAGCAGCCCTACAGGGGTGGAAAAACTGTTTTTT.